This section outlines one TCR beta chain sequence together with its context. These data originate in a study of blood T cell repertoires in COVID-19. About the research overall: Italy, Spain and the United States were the sources of the convalescent and acute COVID-19 samples.

Only in-frame clones appear in the TCRdb table, and some are missing; sequencing was by immunoSEQ multiplex PCR. The sample holds approximately 300,000 clones, 80% to 90% seen once. The CDR3 totals 14 residues. The V gene's germline CDR1 is SNHLY and CDR2 FYNNEI. Unmatched junction bases numbered 3, after V lost 7 bases and J lost 3 bases. Participants reported their clinical history, and cohort assignment relied on those reports. Sequencing was performed on PBMCs or T cells enriched from blood (not recorded which). This chain links TRBV2 with TRBJ2-2, with 9 bases matching TRBD2. This clonotype was obtained from a woman in her late teens or twenties who had recovered from COVID-19. CDR3: CASMSSGDTGELFF. The CDR3 DNA sequence: TGTGCCAGCATGTCTAGCGGGGACACCGGGGAGCTGTTTTTT.